Listed below are T cell receptor beta chains from one sample, sequenced in a study of cytomegalovirus exposure and HLA in healthy donors. Sequencing was performed with immunoSEQ multiplex PCR; in TCRdb, only in-frame clones are kept and a portion is missing. The sample consists of roughly 140,000 clones, 85% of them appearing once. Sequencing was performed on PBMCs. Receptor source: a woman aged 18-30 years in good health and CMV-seronegative. Each CDR3 is given with its conserved first and last residue. Fields, in order: D gene, J gene, clone size, V gene, CDR3 protein, CDR3 DNA. The D gene is left open where the match is weak. Clone size is given for some rows only: seen once, a few or many times, or a class if the clone is expanded.

TRBD2 | TRBJ2-7 | . | TRBV5-1 | CASSFSGGGINEQYF | TGCGCCAGCAGCTTCTCCGGCGGGGGTATCAACGAGCAGTACTTC
. | TRBJ2-3 | . | TRBV15 | CATSRDRDGVYSTDTQYF | TGTGCCACCAGCAGAGACAGGGATGGGGTCTACAGCACAGATACGCAGTATTTT
TRBD1 | TRBJ2-1 | once | TRBV11-1 | CASSRGRQGRLLEQFF | TGTGCCAGCAGCCGAGGTAGACAGGGCCGGTTGCTTGAGCAGTTCTTC
. | TRBJ1-3 | . | TRBV4-1 | CASSLGGEGGNTIYF | TGCGCCAGCAGTCTAGGGGGAGAAGGTGGAAACACCATATATTTT
TRBD2 | TRBJ2-7 | . | TRBV28 | CASKTRGGSHEQYF | TGTGCCAGCAAAACCCGGGGAGGGAGCCACGAGCAGTACTTC
. | TRBJ1-4 | . | TRBV6-1 | CASSGLRQATNEKLFF | TGTGCCAGCAGTGGCCTACGACAGGCAACTAATGAAAAACTGTTTTTT
TRBD2 | TRBJ2-3 | . | TRBV4-1 | CASSLTSGTRLFTDTQYF | TGCGCCAGCAGCCTAACTAGCGGGACTCGGCTCTTCACAGATACGCAGTATTTT
TRBD2 | TRBJ2-1 | once | TRBV28 | CASSPGTSVDEQFF | TGTGCCAGCAGTCCCGGGACTAGCGTGGATGAGCAGTTCTTC
. | TRBJ1-1 | . | TRBV30 | CAWTPGRNTEAFF | TGTGCCTGGACTCCGGGGAGGAACACTGAAGCTTTCTTT
. | TRBJ2-1 | few | TRBV14 | CASSQIGGPGNEQFF | TGTGCCAGCAGCCAAATAGGAGGGCCGGGGAATGAGCAGTTCTTC
TRBD2 | TRBJ2-3 | . | TRBV10-3 | CAISDASGTSDTQYF | TGTGCCATCAGTGATGCTAGCGGGACCTCAGATACGCAGTATTTT
TRBD1 | TRBJ1-2 | . | TRBV2 | CASSDRGNYGYTF | TGTGCCAGCAGTGACAGGGGGAACTATGGCTACACCTTC
. | TRBJ2-6 | . | TRBV9 | CASSLLRGAGANVLTF | TGTGCCAGCAGTCTTCTCAGGGGGGCTGGGGCCAACGTCCTGACTTTC
TRBD2 | TRBJ2-1 | . | TRBV6-6 | CASSSLAGVLYEQFF | TGTGCCAGCAGTTCACTAGCGGGGGTCCTATATGAGCAGTTCTTC
. | TRBJ1-2 | . | TRBV19 | CASSIDPSTDYGYTF | TGTGCCAGTAGTATAGATCCATCAACTGACTATGGCTACACCTTC
TRBD2 | TRBJ2-7 | . | TRBV19 | CASSIGAGGTYEQYF | TGTGCCAGTAGTATTGGAGCGGGGGGAACCTACGAGCAGTACTTC
. | TRBJ2-5 | . | TRBV10-3 | CAIWGDGKETQYF | TGTGCCATCTGGGGGGACGGAAAAGAGACCCAGTACTTC
. | TRBJ1-3 | few | TRBV19 | CASRETASGNTIYF | TGTGCCAGTAGAGAGACAGCCTCTGGAAACACCATATATTTT
. | TRBJ2-7 | . | TRBV19 | CASSIGGSSSYEQYF | TGTGCCAGTAGTATAGGCGGGTCGAGCTCCTACGAGCAGTACTTC
TRBD1 | TRBJ1-5 | . | TRBV28 | CASSLARTGNNQPQHF | TGTGCCAGCAGTTTAGCCCGGACAGGGAACAATCAGCCCCAGCATTTT
TRBD1 | TRBJ1-3 | once | TRBV6-5 | CASSSGGVNTIYF | TGTGCCAGCAGTTCAGGGGGCGTAAACACCATATATTTT
. | TRBJ1-5 | . | TRBV6-1 | CASSEVGGFSNQPQHF | TGTGCCAGCAGTGAGGTCGGCGGGTTTAGCAATCAGCCCCAGCATTTT
. | TRBJ2-1 | . | TRBV10-3 | CAISVDSSSYNEQFF | TGTGCCATCAGTGTAGACTCGAGCTCCTACAATGAGCAGTTCTTC
. | TRBJ2-4 | . | TRBV5-1 | CASSRGFAKNIQYF | TGCGCCAGCAGCCGGGGGTTCGCCAAAAACATTCAGTACTTC
. | TRBJ2-2 | . | TRBV28 | CASSEGHRNTGELFF | TGTGCCAGCAGTGAGGGACATAGGAACACCGGGGAGCTGTTTTTT
TRBD1 | TRBJ2-3 | . | TRBV7-3 | CASSNQKTQGQDSGSGTQYF | TGTGCCAGCAGCAACCAAAAGACCCAGGGACAGGATAGCGGCTCGGGTACGCAGTATTTT
TRBD2 | TRBJ2-7 | . | TRBV19 | CASSRRTSGGLSYEQYF | TGTGCCAGTAGTAGACGGACTAGCGGGGGACTCTCCTACGAGCAGTACTTC
. | TRBJ2-2 | . | TRBV11-2 | CASRNLQGRAGELFF | TGTGCCAGCAGGAATCTCCAGGGTCGGGCCGGGGAGCTGTTTTTT
. | TRBJ1-2 | . | TRBV5-4 | CASSSAQGLYGYTF | TGTGCCAGCAGCTCCGCTCAGGGACTCTATGGCTACACCTTC